By share of the sample, the clone carrying this TCR delta chain is large. CDR3 length: 15 amino acids. The germline gives CDR1 GEAIGNYY, CDR2 EKD. V was trimmed by 0 bases and J by 2 bases, leaving 12 bases between them. TCRdb repeated clone calling on the RT-PCR reads with CATT. The sample holds about 2,000 delta-chain clones, roughly 6.1% seen once. This entry is derived from a study of gamma-delta T cells after stem cell transplantation. Sequencing was carried out using gamma-delta T cells. The TCR was taken from a human donor. It is not recorded whose cells these are; they may come from a transplant donor. The V and J genes are TRDV2 and TRDJ1; weak D call: TRDD3 (6 bases). This chain's CDR3 is CACDTLGMGTDKLIF. The CDR3 nucleotides are TGTGCCTGTGACACCCTGGGGATGGGGACCGATAAACTCATCTTT.